One and the same sample provided the 10 T cell receptor beta chains below, sequenced in a study of regulatory T cells in long-lasting Graves disease. Time point indicated: newly diagnosed GD, antithyroid drugs for less than 3 months. There was RNA extracted from PBMCs, and the TCR library was made from it. Relying on iRepertoire HTBI primers and Arm-PCR of CDR3 regions, the team built TCR beta libraries. TCRdb called the multiplex PCR reads again in MiXCR, with one record for every CDR3 protein. The table shows approximately 300,000 distinct CDR3 sequences, with about 18% occurring only once. The sample here was peripheral blood mononuclear cells (PBMCs), taken at new diagnosis, from a patient treated with antithyroid drugs. These receptors were taken from a female donor with Graves disease.

In this sample, this clonotype turned up many times. V and J are TRBV5-1 and TRBJ2-3, with TRBD2 matching over 9 bases. Germline CDR1 is SGHRS and CDR2 is YFSETQ. The junction had 12 bases not matched to a gene; V was cut back by 4 bases and J by 6 bases. The CDR3 is made up of 16 amino acids. The CDR3 DNA is TGCGCCAGCAGCGAGGAAGGCGGGAGGGCCGGGGATACGCAGTATTTT. It yields the protein CASSEEGGRAGDTQYF.

This clonotype has at least ten counts. The chain joins TRBV20-1 to TRBJ1-1, with D perhaps matching TRBD1 (5 bases). CDR1 is DFQATT, CDR2 SNEGSKA, per germline (reference sequence). V gave up 5 bases and J gave up 0 bases, with 13 bases separating them. The CDR3 length is 14 residues. The DNA for the CDR3 is TGCAGTGCTGCATCGGGGGGTCTGAACACTGAAGCTTTCTTT. It yields the protein CSAASGGLNTEAFF.

In this sample, this clonotype turned up many times. The chain joins TRBV10-2 to TRBJ2-2, with a weak D call TRBD2 (5 bases). The V gene's germline CDR1 is WSHSY and CDR2 SAAADI. V was pared by 2 bases and J by 4 bases, with 8 bases between. CDR3 length: 14 residues. The CDR3 is CASSEGGGTGELFF. CDR3 DNA: TGCGCCAGCAGTGAGGGAGGAGGCACCGGGGAGCTGTTTTTT.

This clonotype has ten or more counts. The genes are TRBV5-1 and TRBJ2-7; 8 bases fit TRBD2. The germline CDR1 and CDR2 sequences are SGHRS and YFSETQ. The V segment lost 7 bases and the J segment 2 bases; nucleotides outside the gene matches: 2. This CDR3 region has 12 residues. The CDR3 nucleotides read TGCGCCAGCGGCGGGGGGCCCTACGAGCAGTACTTC. Its protein product is CASGGGPYEQYF. The full variable domain, with the rest looked up from reference TRBV5-1 and TRBJ2-7, is KAGVTQTPRYLIKTRGQQVTLSCSPISGHRSVSWYQQTPGQGLQFLFEYFSETQRNKGNFPGRFSGRQFSNSRSEMNVSTLELGDSALYLCASGGGPYEQYFGPGTRLTVT.

This clonotype was counted a single time. This may be a read error, as it is one base from a much larger clone. The chain joins TRBV30 to TRBJ2-7; a possible D gene is TRBD2 (7 bases). The length of the CDR3 is 12 residues. The germline gives CDR1 GTSNPN, CDR2 SVGIG (reference sequence). The V end was cut by 4 bases, the J end by 6 bases, with 13 bases between. The CDR3, as DNA: TGTGCCTGGACGCGGGGGCCTTCCGAGCAGTACTTC. Translated, it gives CAWTRGPSEQYF.

About this clonotype itself: It may be a read error: a sequence one base away is much more abundant. This chain connects TRBV4-1 to TRBJ2-1; D not certain. Germline CDR1 is MGHRA and CDR2 is YSYEKL. This CDR3 comprises 16 residues. The DNA for the CDR3 is TGCACCAGCAGCCAAGATCGGGTGGAACTTTACAATGAGCAGTTCTTC. It encodes CTSSQDRVELYNEQFF.

This clonotype was detected many times. The chain links TRBV6-1 to TRBJ1-4; D is possibly TRBD1 (6 bases). Germline V lookup: CDR1 MNHNS, CDR2 SASEGT. Trimming left V 7 bases short and J 8 bases short, with 17 bases between. The CDR3 spans 14 residues. As DNA, the CDR3 is TGTGCCAGCACCCCGGGGGGGGCGAGCGAAAAACTGTTTTTT. Translating gives CASTPGGASEKLFF.

This clonotype was counted between two and nine times. The V call is TRBV29-1, the J call TRBJ2-3, with 7 nucleotides matching TRBD2. The germline V gene encodes CDR1 SQVTM and CDR2 ANQGSEA. The CDR3 spans 16 residues. J lost 3 bases, V lost 4 bases, and 13 bases had no gene match. The CDR3 DNA sequence: TGCAGCGTTGGAGGGCCAGAAGGGGAGGGAACAGATACGCAGTATTTT. It specifies CSVGGPEGEGTDTQYF.

This clonotype was seen ten or more times. The chain combines TRBV15 with TRBJ1-1; possibly TRBD1 for D (5 bases). Germline V gene sequence: CDR1 LNHNV, CDR2 YYDKDF (reference sequence). The germline V and J ends were trimmed by 0 bases and 6 bases, with 14 bases remaining between them. The CDR3 covers 15 residues. The CDR3 nucleotides read TGTGCCACCAGCAGAGATTTAGGGGTGGAAGCTGAAGCTTTCTTT. Its translation: CATSRDLGVEAEAFF.

In its sample, this clonotype was seen many times. V is TRBV2 and J is TRBJ1-1, with no clear D. V shed 10 bases and J shed 0 bases, with 12 bases lying between them. The CDR3 is 13 residues long. Germline assignment: CDR1 SNHLY and CDR2 FYNNEI. CDR3 in amino acids: CATAPNVNTEAFF. The CDR3 DNA is TGTGCCACGGCGCCGAACGTGAACACTGAAGCTTTCTTT.